A selection of T cell receptor beta chains follows, all from one sample in a study of T-cell memory formation after mild COVID-19. TCRdb re-called the 5' RACE reads with MiXCR, one entry per CDR3 protein. The table shows fewer than 650,000 distinct CDR3 sequences, with roughly 21% occurring only once. Material: PBMCs or a T cell subset sorted from them (not recorded which). The receptors were gathered from an adult woman who had mild COVID-19 (a few samples of this study predate the infection). Cell type and time point are not known. Both conserved end residues are part of each CDR3. The D gene is left open where the match is weak. Size is stated for part of the rows, as once, few or many counts, or as a class when the clone is expanded.

>TRBJ2-6|-|-|TRBV5-1
TGCGCCATCAGCTTGTTTGGGGACTCTGGGGCCAACGTCCTGACTTTC
CAISLFGDSGANVLTF
>TRBJ1-2|-|TRBD1|TRBV2
TGTGCCAGCAGAGACCGAACAGGGGCGGGTGGCTACACCTTC
CASRDRTGAGGYTF
>TRBJ2-3|few|-|TRBV6-5
TGTGCCAGCACAGGGATAAAGAGCACAGATACGCAGTATTTT
CASTGIKSTDTQYF
>TRBJ2-5|-|-|TRBV6-5
TGTGCCAGCAGTTACGAGGGACGTGGACAAGAGACCCAGTACTTC
CASSYEGRGQETQYF
>TRBJ2-2|-|TRBD2|TRBV7-3
TGTGCCATCCGGAGTAGCGGGTTCTCACAGAACACCGGGGAGCTGTTTTTT
CAIRSSGFSQNTGELFF
>TRBJ2-6|few|-|TRBV7-3
TGTGCCAGCAGCATCATCTCTGGGGCCAACGTCCTGACTTTC
CASSIISGANVLTF
>TRBJ2-1|-|TRBD2|TRBV7-9
TGTGCCAGCAGCCCTTCTTGGACTAGCCGGTTTGACAATGAGCAGTTCTTC
CASSPSWTSRFDNEQFF
>TRBJ2-5|-|TRBD2|TRBV9
TGTGCCAGCAGCCACCCCACTAGCGGGTCGTACCAAGAGACCCAGTACTTC
CASSHPTSGSYQETQYF
>TRBJ2-1|few|TRBD2|TRBV5-1
TGCGCCAGCAGCTTGTCAGGACTAGCGGGAGGTGGTGAGCAGTTCTTC
CASSLSGLAGGGEQFF
>TRBJ2-5|-|-|TRBV5-1
TGCGCCAGCAGCTTCGGGGACTACCAAGAGACCCAGTACTTC
CASSFGDYQETQYF
>TRBJ1-6|-|-|TRBV7-6
TGTGCCAGCAGCCGGGACGGCCCGCTTAATTCACCCCTCCACTTT
CASSRDGPLNSPLHF
>TRBJ2-5|-|TRBD1|TRBV24-1
TGTGCCACCAGTGATCCCGGGACAGTGGAGACCCAGTACTTC
CATSDPGTVETQYF
>TRBJ1-1|-|-|TRBV5-5
TGTGCCAGCAGACCGGACGAGGGGAGCACTGAAGCTTTCTTT
CASRPDEGSTEAFF
>TRBJ1-5|few|-|TRBV6-6
TGTGCCAGCAGTTATGACAGGAATCAGCCCCAGCATTTT
CASSYDRNQPQHF
>TRBJ2-7|-|TRBD2|TRBV20-1
TGCAGTGCTAGAACCGAGCTAGCGGGAGTCTACGAGCAGTACTTC
CSARTELAGVYEQYF
>TRBJ2-7|-|TRBD1|TRBV29-1
TGCAGCGTGGACAGGCTGAGCTCCTACGAGCAGTACTTC
CSVDRLSSYEQYF
>TRBJ2-2|few|TRBD2|TRBV5-6
TGTGCCAGCAGCCCACTGACTAGCGGGAACACCGGGGAGCTGTTTTTT
CASSPLTSGNTGELFF
>TRBJ2-3|many|-|TRBV12-3/TRBV12-4
TGTGCCAGCAGTTTTCGGGGGCGCGAAGATACGCAGTATTTT
CASSFRGREDTQYF
>TRBJ2-2|-|TRBD1|TRBV5-1
TGCGCCAGTACAGAAACCGGACAGGGGATCACCGGGGAGCTGTTTTTT
CASTETGQGITGELFF